These 8 T cell receptor beta chains were sequenced from one sample in a study of identical twins. MiXCR, applied by TCRdb to the 5' RACE reads, yields one record per CDR3 protein. The table includes roughly 750,000 distinct CDR3 sequences, over 20% detected once. The same data also went into a second study, on T cells expressing NK-cell markers.

The sequenced sample was PBMCs. The origin of the receptors is a woman between 18 and 30 years old in good health.

This rearrangement joins TRBV7-9 to TRBJ1-1; 8 bases map to TRBD1. The CDR3 is 15 residues long. Germline trimming cut 5 bases from V and 8 bases from J; bases unmatched to any gene: 13. Germline CDR1 SEHNR, CDR2 FQNEAQ (reference sequence). CDR3 coding DNA: TGTGCCAGCAGCGCCTTAACCGGGACAGGATACGAAGCTTTCTTT. This sequence encodes CASSALTGTGYEAFF.

This clonotype came up many times. V gene TRBV4-3 combines with J gene TRBJ2-7; D is possibly TRBD1 or TRBD2 (5 bases each). Trimming removed 1 base at V and 4 bases at J, with 14 bases between. There are 15 residues in the CDR3. The germline CDR1 and CDR2 sequences are LGHNA and YSLEER. The CDR3 is CASSQAPGTEYEQYF. Here the CDR3 DNA reads TGCGCCAGCAGCCAAGCCCCGGGGACGGAGTACGAGCAGTACTTC.

In this sample, this clonotype turned up once. V is TRBV20-1 and J is TRBJ2-1; 8 bases fit TRBD2. From germline, CDR1 is DFQATT and CDR2 SNEGSKA (reference sequence). The CDR3 is made up of 18 amino acids. The J segment lost 3 bases and the V segment lost 8 bases, leaving 21 bases of the junction unmatched. In nucleotides, the CDR3 is TGCAGTCTCTACCTTACTAGCGGAAGTAGGTCGGGCTACAATGAGCAGTTCTTC. This codes for CSLYLTSGSRSGYNEQFF.

In this sample, this clonotype turned up once. This clone may be a read error of a much larger clone one base away. The V and J genes are TRBV29-1 and TRBJ2-7; perhaps TRBD2 as D (6 bases). Germline CDR1 and CDR2: SQVTM and ANQGSEA. CDR3 size: 13 residues. CDR3 loop: CRVDAGGSYEQYF. The CDR3 region has the DNA TGCAGGGTTGATGCCGGGGGCTCCTACGAGCAGTACTTC.

V is TRBV6-1 and J is TRBJ2-5; 7 bases are shared with TRBD1. The CDR3 is made up of 15 amino acids. The trim removed 9 bases at V and 3 bases at J, leaving 13 bases unmatched. Germline V gene data show CDR1 as MNHNS and CDR2 as SASEGT. CDR3 DNA: TGTGCCAGTTTTCACCCCCGGGACAGCAAAGAGACCCAGTACTTC. Its translation is CASFHPRDSKETQYF.

This chain uses TRBV20-1 with TRBJ2-1; 14 bases fit TRBD2. Trimming removed 4 bases from V and 13 bases from J; junction bases left unmatched: 9. The CDR3 spans 14 residues. Germline V gives CDR1 DFQATT, CDR2 SNEGSKA (reference sequence). CDR3 nucleotides: TGCAGTGCTAACAGACTAGCGGGAGGGCCAGTTCAGTTCTTC. Translating gives CSANRLAGGPVQFF.

This clonotype was counted only a few times. V is TRBV5-1 and J is TRBJ2-1; D may be TRBD1 or TRBD2 (5 bases each). V lost 2 bases and J lost 6, with 18 bases in between. CDR1 is SGHRS, CDR2 YFSETQ, per germline. This CDR3 has 16 residues. In DNA, the CDR3 is TGCGCCAGCAGCTTACTCTTACTAGGGGAGACCAATGAGCAGTTCTTC. Amino acid sequence: CASSLLLLGETNEQFF.

This rearrangement joins TRBV6-1 to TRBJ2-3; D gene uncertain. The CDR3 sequence is 13 residues long. V lost 4 bases to trimming and J lost 6 bases, with 11 bases between them. From germline, CDR1 is MNHNS and CDR2 SASEGT. The CDR3 protein is CASSALHSDTQYF. CDR3 coding DNA: TGTGCCAGCAGTGCCCTACATTCCGATACGCAGTATTTT.